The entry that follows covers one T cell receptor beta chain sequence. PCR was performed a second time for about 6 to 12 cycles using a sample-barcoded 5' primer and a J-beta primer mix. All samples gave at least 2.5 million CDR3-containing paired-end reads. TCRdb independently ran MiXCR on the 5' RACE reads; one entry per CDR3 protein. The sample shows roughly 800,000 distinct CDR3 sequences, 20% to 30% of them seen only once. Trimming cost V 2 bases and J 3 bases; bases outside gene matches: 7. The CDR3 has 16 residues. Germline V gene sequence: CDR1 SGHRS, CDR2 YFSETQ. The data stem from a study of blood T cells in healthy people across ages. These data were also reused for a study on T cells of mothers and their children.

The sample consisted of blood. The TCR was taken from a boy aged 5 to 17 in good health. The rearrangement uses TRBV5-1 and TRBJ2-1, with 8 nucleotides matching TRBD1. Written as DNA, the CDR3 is TGCGCCAGCAGCTTAAGATTCACAGGGGGCTACAATGAGCAGTTCTTC. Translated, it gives CASSLRFTGGYNEQFF.